The 8 T cell receptor beta chains below all came from one sample that was sequenced in a study of blood T cell repertoires in COVID-19. Using immunoSEQ multiplex PCR, the repertoire was profiled, and TCRdb retains in-frame clones only, with some absent. The data show about 290,000 clones, about nine tenths seen once. The sample consisted of peripheral blood. The receptors originated from a woman aged 25 to 39 with COVID-19, enrolled during active disease.

The V and J genes are TRBV24-1 and TRBJ2-1; the match to TRBD2 covers 12 bases. V dropped 5 bases and J dropped 2; count of bases not matched to a gene: 3. Germline V gene sequence: CDR1 KGHDR, CDR2 SFDVKD. The CDR3 extends over 16 amino acids. The CDR3, as DNA: TGTGCCACCAGTGGCGGACTAGCGGGGACCTACAATGAGCAGTTCTTC. Residues: CATSGGLAGTYNEQFF.

The chain has TRBV27 and TRBJ1-1, with TRBD1 matching over 8 bases. Germline trimming cut 1 base from V and 3 bases from J; bases unmatched to any gene: 16. The CDR3 is 19 residues long. CDR1 is MNHEY, CDR2 SMNVEV, per germline (reference sequence). CDR3 protein: CASSLYPPGGRGRHTEAFF. As DNA, the CDR3 is TGTGCCAGCAGTTTATACCCTCCGGGGGGCAGGGGGCGGCACACTGAAGCTTTCTTT.

The rearrangement uses TRBV13 and TRBJ1-3; D is undetermined. Germline CDR1 reads PRHDT; CDR2 reads FYEKMQ (reference sequence). V lost 8 bases to trimming and J lost 1 base, with 6 bases between them. The CDR3 consists of 12 residues. CDR3: CASLRSGNTIYF. For the CDR3, the DNA is TGTGCCAGCCTACGGTCTGGAAACACCATATATTTT.

The V gene is TRBV29-1, the J gene TRBJ1-2; tentatively, D is TRBD1 (6 bases). The CDR3 contains 12 residues. The germline CDR1 and CDR2 sequences are SQVTM and ANQGSEA. Trimming pared 4 bases from V and 6 bases from J, leaving 12 bases between. In DNA, the CDR3 is TGCAGCGTTGCTGGGGGCGTCGATGGCTACACCTTC. Encoded protein: CSVAGGVDGYTF.

This chain connects TRBV15 to TRBJ1-2; D call uncertain. The CDR3 extends over 15 amino acids. Trimming removed 0 bases at V and 3 bases at J, with 11 bases between. Germline CDR1 is LNHNV and CDR2 is YYDKDF (reference sequence). CDR3 amino acids: CATSRDLAEDYGYTF. Here the CDR3 DNA reads TGTGCCACCAGCAGAGATTTGGCAGAAGACTATGGCTACACCTTC.

This rearrangement joins TRBV27 to TRBJ1-1; maybe TRBD1 (6 bases). CDR3 length equals 13 residues. Per germline, CDR1 MNHEY and CDR2 SMNVEV (reference sequence). V was trimmed by 8 bases and J by 9 bases, leaving 19 bases between them. CDR3 nucleotides: TGTGCCAGCTCGAGGGGTCAGGGGTTGAAAGCTTTCTTT. Translated: CASSRGQGLKAFF.

This chain links TRBV27 with TRBJ1-2, with 7 nucleotides matching TRBD1. The CDR3 sequence is 13 residues long. Germline assignment: CDR1 MNHEY and CDR2 SMNVEV (reference sequence). Trimming removed 6 bases from V and 4 bases from J; junction bases left unmatched: 5. The CDR3, as DNA: TGTGCCAGCAGCAGCCCAGGGGGCTATGGCTACACCTTC. Its protein product is CASSSPGGYGYTF.

This clone was recorded only once. This chain connects TRBV5-5 to TRBJ2-1; the D gene is possibly TRBD2 (6 bases). V was clipped by 1 base and J by 9 bases, with 14 bases between them. This CDR3 region has 14 residues. The germline V gene has CDR1 SGHKS and CDR2 YYEKEE (reference sequence). The CDR3 DNA is TGTGCCAGCAGCTTGATCCAAGCGGAGGGTGAGCAGTTCTTC. Protein product: CASSLIQAEGEQFF. Full variable domain (rest looked up from reference TRBV5-5 and TRBJ2-1): DAGVTQSPTHLIKTRGQQVTLRCSPISGHKSVSWYQQVLGQGPQFIFQYYEKEERGRGNFPDRFSARQFPNYSSELNVNALLLGDSALYLCASSLIQAEGEQFFGPGTRLTVL.